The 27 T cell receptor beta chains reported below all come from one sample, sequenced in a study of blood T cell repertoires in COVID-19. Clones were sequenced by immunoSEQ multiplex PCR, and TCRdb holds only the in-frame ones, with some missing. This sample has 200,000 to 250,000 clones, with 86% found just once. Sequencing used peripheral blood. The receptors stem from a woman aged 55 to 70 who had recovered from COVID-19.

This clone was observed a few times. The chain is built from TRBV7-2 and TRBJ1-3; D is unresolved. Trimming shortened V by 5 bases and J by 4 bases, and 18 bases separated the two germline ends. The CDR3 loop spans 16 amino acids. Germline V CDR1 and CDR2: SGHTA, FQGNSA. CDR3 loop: CASSVSGGIDGNTIYF. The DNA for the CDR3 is TGTGCCAGCAGCGTATCAGGAGGAATTGACGGAAACACCATATATTTT.

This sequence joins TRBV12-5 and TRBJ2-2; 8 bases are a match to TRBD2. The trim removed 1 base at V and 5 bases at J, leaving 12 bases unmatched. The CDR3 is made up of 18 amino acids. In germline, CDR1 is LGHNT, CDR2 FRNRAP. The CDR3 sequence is CASGLAPGLGVRTGELFF. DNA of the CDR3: TGTGCTAGTGGTTTGGCCCCGGGACTAGGAGTGAGGACCGGGGAGCTGTTTTTT.

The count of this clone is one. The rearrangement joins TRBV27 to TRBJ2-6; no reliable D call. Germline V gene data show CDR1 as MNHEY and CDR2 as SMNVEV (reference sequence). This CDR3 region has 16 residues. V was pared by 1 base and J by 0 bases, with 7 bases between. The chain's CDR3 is CASSLYSVSGANVLTF. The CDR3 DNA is TGTGCCAGCAGTTTATATTCCGTCTCTGGGGCCAACGTCCTGACTTTC.

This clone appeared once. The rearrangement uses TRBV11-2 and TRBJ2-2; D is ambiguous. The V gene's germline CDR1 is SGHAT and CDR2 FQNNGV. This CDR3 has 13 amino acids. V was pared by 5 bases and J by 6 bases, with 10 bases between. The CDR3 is CASSPTRPGELFF. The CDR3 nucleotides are TGTGCCAGCAGCCCTACCCGTCCCGGGGAGCTGTTTTTT.

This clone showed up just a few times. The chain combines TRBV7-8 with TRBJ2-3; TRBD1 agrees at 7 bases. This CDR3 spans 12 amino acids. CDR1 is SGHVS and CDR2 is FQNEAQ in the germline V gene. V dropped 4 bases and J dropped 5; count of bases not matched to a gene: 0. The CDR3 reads CASSYRGDTQYF. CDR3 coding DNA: TGTGCCAGCAGCTACAGGGGAGATACGCAGTATTTT.

The CDR3 region has the DNA TGTGCCATATCCGGGGCCTACAATGAGCAGTTCTTC. This codes for CAISGAYNEQFF. The rearrangement joins TRBV28 to TRBJ2-1; tentatively, D is TRBD2 (5 bases). The V gene's germline CDR1 is MDHEN and CDR2 SYDVKM. Trimming took 10 bases from V and 2 from J, leaving 9 bases between them. CDR3 length: 12 residues.

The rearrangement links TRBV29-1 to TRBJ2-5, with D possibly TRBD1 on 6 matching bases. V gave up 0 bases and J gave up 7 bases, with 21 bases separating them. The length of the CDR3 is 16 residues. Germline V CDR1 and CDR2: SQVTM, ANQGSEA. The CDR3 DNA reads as TGCAGCGTTGAAGACGCCTTCTCGGACAGTTATGGGACCCAGTACTTC. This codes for CSVEDAFSDSYGTQYF.

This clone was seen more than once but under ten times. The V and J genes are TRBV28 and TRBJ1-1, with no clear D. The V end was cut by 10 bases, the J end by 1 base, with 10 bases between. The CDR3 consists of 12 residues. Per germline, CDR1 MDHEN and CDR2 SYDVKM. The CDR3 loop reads CATVSGNTEAFF. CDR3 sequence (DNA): TGTGCCACCGTCTCAGGGAACACTGAAGCTTTCTTT.

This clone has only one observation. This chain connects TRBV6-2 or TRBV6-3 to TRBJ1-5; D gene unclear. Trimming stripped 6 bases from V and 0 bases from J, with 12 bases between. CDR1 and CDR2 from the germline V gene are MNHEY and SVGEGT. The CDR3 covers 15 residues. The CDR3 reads CASSPRGYSNQPQHF. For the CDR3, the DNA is TGTGCCAGCAGCCCCCGGGGATATAGCAATCAGCCCCAGCATTTT.

The CDR3 DNA reads as TGTGCCAGCAGCACCACTATGACAGGGAGCTCCTACAATGAGCAGTTCTTC. Its translation: CASSTTMTGSSYNEQFF. The V gene is TRBV7-2, the J gene TRBJ2-1; TRBD1 agrees at 7 bases. The CDR3 sequence is 17 residues long. Looked up from germline, CDR1 is SGHTA and CDR2 is FQGNSA. The V segment lost 5 bases and the J segment 0 bases; nucleotides outside the gene matches: 10. The complete variable domain, with remaining parts taken from reference TRBV7-2 and TRBJ2-1, reads GAGVSQSPSNKVTEKGKDVELRCDPISGHTALYWYRQSLGQGLEFLIYFQGNSAPDKSGLPSDRFSAERTGGSVSTLTIQRTQQEDSAVYLCASSTTMTGSSYNEQFFGPGTRLTVL.

In nucleotides, the CDR3 is TGCGCCAGCAGCTTGGCGGGGCGGGGGGGCTCAGAGACCCAGTACTTC. It encodes CASSLAGRGGSETQYF. The chain uses TRBV5-1 and TRBJ2-5; 9 nucleotides line up with TRBD2. V was clipped by 0 bases and J by 4 bases; unmatched bases: 7. CDR1 and CDR2 (germline): SGHRS, YFSETQ. This CDR3 spans 16 amino acids.

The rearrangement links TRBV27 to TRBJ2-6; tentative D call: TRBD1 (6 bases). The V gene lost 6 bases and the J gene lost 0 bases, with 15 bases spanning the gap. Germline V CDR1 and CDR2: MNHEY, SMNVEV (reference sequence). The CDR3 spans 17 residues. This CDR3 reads CASRRTGSGSGANVLTF. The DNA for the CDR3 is TGTGCCAGCAGAAGAACAGGGTCCGGCTCTGGGGCCAACGTCCTGACTTTC.

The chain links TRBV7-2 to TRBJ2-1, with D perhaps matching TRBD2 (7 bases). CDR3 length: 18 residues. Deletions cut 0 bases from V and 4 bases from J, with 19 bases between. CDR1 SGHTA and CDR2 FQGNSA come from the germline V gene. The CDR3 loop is CASSLADRGAAIYNEQFF. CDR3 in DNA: TGTGCCAGCAGCTTAGCGGACCGGGGGGCCGCTATTTACAATGAGCAGTTCTTC.

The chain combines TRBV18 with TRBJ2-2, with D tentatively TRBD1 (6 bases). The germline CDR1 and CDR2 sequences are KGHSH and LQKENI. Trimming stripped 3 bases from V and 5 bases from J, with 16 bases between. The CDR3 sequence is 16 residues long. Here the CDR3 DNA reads TGTGCCAGCTCACCCAACAGGCCCCAGGGGACCGGGGAGCTGTTTTTT. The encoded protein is CASSPNRPQGTGELFF.

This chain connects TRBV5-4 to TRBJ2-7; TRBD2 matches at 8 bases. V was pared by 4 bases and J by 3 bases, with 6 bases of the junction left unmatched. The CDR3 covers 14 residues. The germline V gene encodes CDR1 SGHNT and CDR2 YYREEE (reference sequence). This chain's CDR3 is CASSPGGGIYEQYF. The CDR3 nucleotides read TGTGCCAGCAGCCCGGGCGGGGGGATCTACGAGCAGTACTTC. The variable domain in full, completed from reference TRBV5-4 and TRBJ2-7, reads ETGVTQSPTHLIKTRGQQVTLRCSSQSGHNTVSWYQQALGQGPQFIFQYYREEENGRGNFPPRFSGLQFPNYSSELNVNALELDDSALYLCASSPGGGIYEQYFGPGTRLTVT.

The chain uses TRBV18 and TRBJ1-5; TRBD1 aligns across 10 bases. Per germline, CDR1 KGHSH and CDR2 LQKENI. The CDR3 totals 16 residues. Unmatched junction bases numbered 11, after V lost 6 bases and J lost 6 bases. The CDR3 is CASSPETGGNGQPQHF. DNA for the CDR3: TGTGCCAGCTCTCCCGAGACAGGGGGCAACGGTCAGCCCCAGCATTTT. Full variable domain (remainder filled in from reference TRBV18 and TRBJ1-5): NAGVMQNPRHLVRRRGQEARLRCSPMKGHSHVYWYRQLPEEGLKFMVYLQKENIIDESGMPKERFSAEFPKEGPSILRIQQVVRGDSAAYFCASSPETGGNGQPQHFGDGTRLSIL.

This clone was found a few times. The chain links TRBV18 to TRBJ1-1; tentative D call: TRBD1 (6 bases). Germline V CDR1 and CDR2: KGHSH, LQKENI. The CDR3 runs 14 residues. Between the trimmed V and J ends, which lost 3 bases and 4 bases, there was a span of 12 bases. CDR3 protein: CASSPPTGITEAFF. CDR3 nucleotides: TGTGCCAGCTCACCCCCAACAGGGATCACTGAAGCTTTCTTT. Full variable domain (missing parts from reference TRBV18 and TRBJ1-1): NAGVMQNPRHLVRRRGQEARLRCSPMKGHSHVYWYRQLPEEGLKFMVYLQKENIIDESGMPKERFSAEFPKEGPSILRIQQVVRGDSAAYFCASSPPTGITEAFFGQGTRLTVV.

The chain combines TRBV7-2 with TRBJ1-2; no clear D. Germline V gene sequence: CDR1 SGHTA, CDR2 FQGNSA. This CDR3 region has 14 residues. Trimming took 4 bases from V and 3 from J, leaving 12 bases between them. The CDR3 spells CASSSPRRDYGYTF. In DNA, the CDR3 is TGTGCCAGCAGCTCCCCCAGGAGGGACTATGGCTACACCTTC. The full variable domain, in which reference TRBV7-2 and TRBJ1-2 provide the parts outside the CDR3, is GAGVSQSPSNKVTEKGKDVELRCDPISGHTALYWYRQSLGQGLEFLIYFQGNSAPDKSGLPSDRFSAERTGGSVSTLTIQRTQQEDSAVYLCASSSPRRDYGYTFGSGTRLTVV.

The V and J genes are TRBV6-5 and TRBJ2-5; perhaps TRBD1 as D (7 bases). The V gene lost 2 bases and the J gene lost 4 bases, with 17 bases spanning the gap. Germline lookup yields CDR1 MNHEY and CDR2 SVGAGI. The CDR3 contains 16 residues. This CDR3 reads CASSYGAGGPGETQYF. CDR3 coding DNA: TGTGCCAGCAGTTACGGGGCAGGGGGGCCGGGAGAGACCCAGTACTTC.

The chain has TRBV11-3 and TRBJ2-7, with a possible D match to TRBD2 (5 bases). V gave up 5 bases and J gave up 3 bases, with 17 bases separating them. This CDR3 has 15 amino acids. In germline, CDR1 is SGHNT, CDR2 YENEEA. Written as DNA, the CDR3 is TGTGCCAGCAGCACCCGTCGAGGGAGAAACTACGAGCAGTACTTC. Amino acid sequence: CASSTRRGRNYEQYF.

The DNA for the CDR3 is TGCGCCAGCAGCTCTACTTCCATCACAGATACGCAGTATTTT. Its protein product is CASSSTSITDTQYF. V and J are TRBV5-1 and TRBJ2-3; D gene uncertain. V was trimmed by 3 bases and J by 2 bases, leaving 10 bases between them. The CDR3 covers 14 residues. The germline CDR1 and CDR2 sequences are SGHRS and YFSETQ. Full variable domain (missing parts from reference TRBV5-1 and TRBJ2-3): KAGVTQTPRYLIKTRGQQVTLSCSPISGHRSVSWYQQTPGQGLQFLFEYFSETQRNKGNFPGRFSGRQFSNSRSEMNVSTLELGDSALYLCASSSTSITDTQYFGPGTRLTVL.

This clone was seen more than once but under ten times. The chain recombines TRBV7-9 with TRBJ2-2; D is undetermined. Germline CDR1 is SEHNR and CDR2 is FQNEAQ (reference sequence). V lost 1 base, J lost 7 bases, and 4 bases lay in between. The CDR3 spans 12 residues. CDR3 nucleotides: TGTGCCAGCAGCTTAGTTAACGGGGAGCTGTTTTTT. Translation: CASSLVNGELFF. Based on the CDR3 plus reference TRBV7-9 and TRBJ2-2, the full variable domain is DTGVSQNPRHKITKRGQNVTFRCDPISEHNRLYWYRQTLGQGPEFLTYFQNEAQLEKSRLLSDRFSAERPKGSFSTLEIQRTEQGDSAMYLCASSLVNGELFFGEGSRLTVL.

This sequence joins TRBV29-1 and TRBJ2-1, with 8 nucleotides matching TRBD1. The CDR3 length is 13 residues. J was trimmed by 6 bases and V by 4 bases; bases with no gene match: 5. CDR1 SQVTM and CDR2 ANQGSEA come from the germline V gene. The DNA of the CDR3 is TGCAGCGTTGGACAGGGGAGGTCCAATGAGCAGTTCTTC. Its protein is CSVGQGRSNEQFF.

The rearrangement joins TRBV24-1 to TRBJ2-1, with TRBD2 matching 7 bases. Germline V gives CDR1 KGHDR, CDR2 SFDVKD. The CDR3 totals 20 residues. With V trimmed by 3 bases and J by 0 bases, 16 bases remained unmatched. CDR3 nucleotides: TGTGCCACCAGTGATCCCTCCCTAGGTCGAGCGGGGCCCTCCTACAATGAGCAGTTCTTC. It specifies CATSDPSLGRAGPSYNEQFF.

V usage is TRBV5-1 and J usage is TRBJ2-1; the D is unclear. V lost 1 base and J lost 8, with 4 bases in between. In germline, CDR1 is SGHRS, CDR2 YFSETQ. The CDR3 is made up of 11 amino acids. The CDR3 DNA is TGCGCCAGCAGCTTGCTCTATGAGCAGTTCTTC. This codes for CASSLLYEQFF.

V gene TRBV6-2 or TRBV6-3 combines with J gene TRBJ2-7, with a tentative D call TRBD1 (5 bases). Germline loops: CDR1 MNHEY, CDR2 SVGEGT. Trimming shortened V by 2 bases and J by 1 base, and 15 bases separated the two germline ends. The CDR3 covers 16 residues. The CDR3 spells CASSYTLQVGSYEQYF. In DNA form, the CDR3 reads TGTGCCAGCAGTTACACCCTACAGGTTGGATCCTACGAGCAGTACTTC.

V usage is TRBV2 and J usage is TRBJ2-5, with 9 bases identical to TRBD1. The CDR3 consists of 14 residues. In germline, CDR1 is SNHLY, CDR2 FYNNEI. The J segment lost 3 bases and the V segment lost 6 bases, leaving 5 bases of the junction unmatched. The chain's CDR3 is CASSQWTGEETQYF. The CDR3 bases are TGTGCCAGCAGCCAATGGACAGGGGAAGAGACCCAGTACTTC.